What follows describes a single T cell receptor beta chain. The data are from a study of shared T cell receptors in the human thymus. Some clones are missing from TCRdb's copy, which holds only in-frame ones; the method was immunoSEQ multiplex PCR. The sample yields about 380,000 clones, approximately 95% seen once. CDR1 is LGHNA and CDR2 is YSLEER in the germline V gene. Trimming stripped 1 base from V and 7 bases from J, with 17 bases between. The CDR3 consists of 15 residues. What was sequenced was thymocytes. The chain recombines TRBV4-3 with TRBJ2-7; TRBD1 might be the D (6 bases). The sequence was obtained from a human donor. The DNA for the CDR3 is TGCGCCAGCAGCCAAGTCGTCGGCAGGGGATTTGAGCAGTACTTC. It translates to CASSQVVGRGFEQYF.